This T cell receptor beta chain was captured in a study of human T cells and chemical hapten exposure. Study results and caveats: DPC sensitization did not alter TCRs above 1 in 1000 frequency. There were significantly more large CDR3 similarity clusters among expanded TCRs than among controls.

How the authors handled the data: TCRs per sample had a median of roughly 93,000 and ranged from about 23,224 to 700,000. TCRdb used MiXCR to reprocess the RACE reads, holding one entry per CDR3 protein. The V and J calls were determined by TCRdb, not by the authors. Among under 95,000 distinct CDR3 sequences listed, 8.5% were seen once. This clonotype has a handful of counts. Antigen specificity is unknown. Time point given: pre-sensitization, week 0. Stated treatment: therapeutic diphenylcyclopropenone sensitization with weekly scalp DPC. People who gave samples had alopecia, were 18 to 70 years old, and were suitable for DPC. CDR3 length equals 17 residues. Trimming removed 7 bases at V and 7 bases at J, with 26 bases between. Looked up from germline, CDR1 is SNHLY and CDR2 is FYNNEI.

The chain couples TRBV2 to TRBJ2-1, with D maybe TRBD2 (5 bases). The clonotype originates from a man aged 35-49 years with alopecia areata. Some clones in this sample may be carry-over from other donors' samples. Here the sequenced sample was whole blood, taken in connection with sensitization to the hapten diphenylcyclopropenone (DPC). The DNA for the CDR3 is TGTGCCAGCAAGGAATCTCCTAGCCCAACACGAATTAATGAGCAGTTCTTC. Its protein is CASKESPSPTRINEQFF.